These 18 T cell receptor beta chains were all obtained from the same sample, sequenced in a study of regulatory and conventional T cells in RAG deficiency. Here immunoSEQ multiplex PCR was the method, and the copy in TCRdb shows in-frame clones only, minus some. The table shows approximately 8,100 clones, with around 81% occurring only once. These data also featured in a second study, about regulatory T cells. That work adds: Primers: 52 TRBV forward and 13 TRBJ reverse.

The sequenced material came from CD8+ T cells sorted from blood. These receptors all stem from a human donor in good health.

This clone is large (0.1 to 1%). The chain is built from TRBV30 and TRBJ1-1; no firm D call. V was shortened by 3 bases and J by 5 bases, with 7 bases between the two germline ends. Germline V gives CDR1 GTSNPN, CDR2 SVGIG (reference sequence). The CDR3 loop spans 11 amino acids. The CDR3 reads CAWSFGTEAFF. As DNA, the CDR3 is TGTGCCTGGAGCTTTGGTACTGAAGCTTTCTTT.

The rearrangement uses TRBV9 and TRBJ2-3; 12 bases are shared with TRBD2. The CDR3 is 15 residues long. J gave up 4 bases and V 3 bases, and 3 bases lay outside the gene matches. Per germline, CDR1 SGDLS and CDR2 YYNGEE. This CDR3 reads CASSASGRGADTQYF. CDR3 coding DNA: TGTGCCAGCAGCGCTAGCGGGAGGGGGGCAGATACGCAGTATTTT.

The chain joins TRBV6-1 to TRBJ2-1; the D is unclear. The CDR3 length is 11 residues. From germline, CDR1 is MNHNS and CDR2 SASEGT. V was pared by 3 bases and J by 6 bases, with 3 bases between. The CDR3 is CASSDFNEQFF. CDR3 nucleotide sequence: TGTGCCAGCAGTGACTTCAATGAGCAGTTCTTC.

V is TRBV2 and J is TRBJ1-2; D not resolved. CDR3 length: 14 amino acids. The V end was cut by 1 base, the J end by 6 bases, with 12 bases between. CDR1 is SNHLY and CDR2 is FYNNEI in the germline V gene. The CDR3 is CASSEGRTDDGYTF. The CDR3 DNA sequence: TGTGCCAGCAGTGAAGGCAGGACGGACGATGGCTACACCTTC. Combining the CDR3 with reference TRBV2 and TRBJ1-2 gives the whole variable domain EPEVTQTPSHQVTQMGQEVILRCVPISNHLYFYWYRQILGQKVEFLVSFYNNEISEKSEIFDDQFSVERPDGSNFTLKIRSTKLEDSAMYFCASSEGRTDDGYTFGSGTRLTVV.

The chain recombines TRBV6-5 with TRBJ1-2; 7 positions match TRBD1. The junction had 7 bases not matched to a gene; V was cut back by 8 bases and J by 1 base. The CDR3 sequence is 14 residues long. CDR1 and CDR2 (germline): MNHEY, SVGAGI. The CDR3 protein is CASGAGGFNYGYTF. The CDR3 coding sequence is TGTGCCAGCGGGGCAGGGGGTTTTAACTATGGCTACACCTTC.

This clone has just one count. V is TRBV27 and J is TRBJ1-6; D is perhaps TRBD1 (5 bases). The CDR3 is 13 residues long. V lost 0 bases and J lost 14, with 11 bases in between. Germline V gene data show CDR1 as MNHEY and CDR2 as SMNVEV (reference sequence). The chain's CDR3 is CASSLSDGTTLHF. CDR3 sequence (DNA): TGTGCCAGCAGTTTATCGGACGGGACCACCCTCCACTTT.

This rearrangement joins TRBV11-2 to TRBJ2-5; 9 positions match TRBD2. Germline V CDR1 and CDR2: SGHAT, FQNNGV. CDR3 length equals 13 residues. The V gene end was trimmed by 4 bases and the J gene end by 3 bases; junction bases not matched to a gene: 0. This chain's CDR3 is CASSSSGEETQYF. As DNA, the CDR3 is TGTGCCAGCAGCTCTAGCGGGGAAGAGACCCAGTACTTC.

This rearrangement joins TRBV5-1 to TRBJ2-1; TRBD2 matches at 16 bases. The V segment lost 0 bases and the J segment 5 bases; nucleotides outside the gene matches: 8. Looked up from germline, CDR1 is SGHRS and CDR2 is YFSETQ. The CDR3 runs to 19 residues. CDR3 sequence reads: CASSLAGTSGRARDNEQFF. In DNA, the CDR3 is TGCGCCAGCAGCTTGGCCGGGACTAGCGGGAGGGCTAGGGACAATGAGCAGTTCTTC.

J is TRBJ2-3 and V is TRBV6-1, with 9 bases fitting TRBD2. The J segment lost 3 bases and the V segment lost 3 bases, leaving 4 bases of the junction unmatched. The CDR3 is made up of 15 amino acids. Germline CDR1 and CDR2: MNHNS and SASEGT. CDR3 nucleotide sequence: TGTGCCAGCAGTGAGGTAGCGGGGGTTACAGATACGCAGTATTTT. This encodes CASSEVAGVTDTQYF.

The CDR3, as DNA: TGTGCCAGCAGCTCGTTCGGGACAGGGATGCATGAGCAGTTCTTC. Encoded protein: CASSSFGTGMHEQFF. V and J are TRBV7-9 and TRBJ2-1; 9 bases match TRBD1. The CDR3 has 15 amino acids. Germline assignment: CDR1 SEHNR and CDR2 FQNEAQ (reference sequence). With V trimmed by 4 bases and J by 8 bases, 9 bases remained unmatched.

The chain uses TRBV14 and TRBJ2-7; 12 bases map to TRBD2. V shed 3 bases, J shed 6 bases, and the junction held 15 bases outside the gene matches. The CDR3 covers 18 residues. Germline CDR1 and CDR2: SGHDN and FVKESK. CDR3 protein: CASSHGARLAGAWGEQYF. CDR3 bases: TGTGCCAGCAGCCATGGGGCCCGACTAGCGGGAGCGTGGGGCGAGCAGTACTTC.

The chain combines TRBV7-9 with TRBJ2-5; TRBD2 aligns across 10 bases. The J call may be incorrect, as the DNA end agrees better with TRBJ2-7. This CDR3 comprises 14 residues. Looked up from germline, CDR1 is SEHNR and CDR2 is FQNEAQ (reference sequence). The CDR3 nucleotides read TGTGCCAGCAGCGAAGGACTAGCGGCCTACGAGCAGTACTTC. It is translated as CASSEGLAAYEQYF.

This clone has just a few counts. The chain is built from TRBV4-2 and TRBJ1-2; 8 bases fit TRBD1. J gave up 3 bases and V 7 bases, and 13 bases lay outside the gene matches. The CDR3 consists of 16 residues. Germline V gene sequence: CDR1 LGHNA, CDR2 YNFKEQ. CDR3 nucleotide sequence: TGTGCCAGCACCGGGACAGGAGGTCACCCCGACTATGGCTACACCTTC. Translating it yields CASTGTGGHPDYGYTF.

The V and J genes are TRBV10-3 and TRBJ1-1; D uncertain. Germline V CDR1 and CDR2: ENHRY, SYGVKD. The CDR3 has 14 amino acids. The germline V and J ends were trimmed by 5 bases and 0 bases, with 10 bases remaining between them. DNA for the CDR3: TGTGCCATCAGTCCCGGGCAGCTGAACACTGAAGCTTTCTTT. It translates to CAISPGQLNTEAFF.

The rearrangement joins TRBV5-6 to TRBJ1-2; the D is unclear. CDR1 is SGHDT, CDR2 YYEEEE, per germline. V lost 0 bases to trimming and J lost 6 bases, with 6 bases between them. This CDR3 is built from 12 residues. CDR3 coding DNA: TGTGCCAGCAGCTTGGCCCCCGATGGCTACACCTTC. It encodes CASSLAPDGYTF.

The chain uses TRBV25-1 and TRBJ1-1; D is ambiguous. CDR1 is MGHDK and CDR2 is SYGVNS in the germline V gene. This CDR3 has 15 amino acids. With 6 bases removed from V and 1 base from J, the gap between germline ends came to 15 bases. The CDR3 sequence is CASSLSVWGNTEAFF. CDR3 bases: TGTGCCAGCAGCCTTAGCGTTTGGGGGAACACTGAAGCTTTCTTT.

This chain connects TRBV6-1 to TRBJ1-1; D is ambiguous. The length of the CDR3 is 15 residues. Trimming stripped 5 bases from V and 4 bases from J, with 17 bases between. Germline V gives CDR1 MNHNS, CDR2 SASEGT. CDR3 amino acids: CASSWTLNPGTEAFF. CDR3 DNA: TGTGCCAGCAGTTGGACCTTAAACCCCGGCACTGAAGCTTTCTTT.

The V gene is TRBV19, the J gene TRBJ2-7; D ambiguous. This CDR3 spans 13 amino acids. Germline CDR1 LNHDA, CDR2 SQIVND (reference sequence). V was clipped by 3 bases and J by 2 bases, with 8 bases between them. The CDR3 loop is CASSISITYEQYF. The CDR3, as DNA: TGTGCCAGTAGTATTTCCATCACCTACGAGCAGTACTTC. Supplemented by reference TRBV19 and TRBJ2-7, the full variable domain reads DGGITQSPKYLFRKEGQNVTLSCEQNLNHDAMYWYRQDPGQGLRLIYYSQIVNDFQKGDIAEGYSVSREKKESFPLTVTSAQKNPTAFYLCASSISITYEQYFGPGTRLTVT.